Following are 6 T cell receptor beta chains from one sample sequenced in a study of cytomegalovirus exposure and HLA in healthy donors. Here immunoSEQ multiplex PCR was the method, and the copy in TCRdb shows in-frame clones only, minus some. The sample lists some 150,000 clones, 88% occurring once. The sequenced sample was PBMCs. Source of these receptors: a man between 18 and 35 years old in good health and CMV-seronegative.

CDR3 bases: TGTGCCAGCAGCTCAAGAGACAGGCCGAGCTCTGGAAACACCATATATTTT. This sequence encodes CASSSRDRPSSGNTIYF. The chain is built from TRBV7-8 and TRBJ1-3; TRBD1 might be the D (6 bases). Between the trimmed V and J ends, which lost 4 bases and 0 bases, there was a span of 16 bases. Per germline, CDR1 SGHVS and CDR2 FQNEAQ. CDR3 size: 17 residues.

V and J are TRBV6-1 and TRBJ2-3, with 9 positions matching TRBD2. Germline V CDR1 and CDR2: MNHNS, SASEGT. CDR3 length equals 16 residues. J gave up 3 bases and V 1 base, and 5 bases lay outside the gene matches. This CDR3 reads CASSEGAGGLTDTQYF. CDR3 coding DNA: TGTGCCAGCAGTGAAGGGGCGGGGGGGCTAACAGATACGCAGTATTTT.

The chain links TRBV2 to TRBJ2-3; 10 nucleotides line up with TRBD2. The CDR3 has 16 amino acids. The germline V gene encodes CDR1 SNHLY and CDR2 FYNNEI. V shed 0 bases and J 7 bases; nucleotides not matched to a gene: 7. This CDR3 reads CASSEALRAGGHTQYF. CDR3 nucleotide sequence: TGTGCCAGCAGTGAAGCGCTTCGAGCGGGAGGGCATACGCAGTATTTT.

The chain uses TRBV27 and TRBJ1-4; 7 bases match TRBD1. V trimming: 6 bases; J trimming: 8 bases; junction bases outside the gene matches: 12. The CDR3 consists of 15 residues. Germline V gene lookup returns CDR1 MNHEY and CDR2 SMNVEV (reference sequence). CDR3 protein: CASSHRQGIGEKLFF. CDR3 sequence (DNA): TGTGCCAGCAGCCACCGACAGGGTATAGGGGAAAAACTGTTTTTT. The entire variable domain, with the rest obtained from reference TRBV27 and TRBJ1-4, is as follows: EAQVTQNPRYLITVTGKKLTVTCSQNMNHEYMSWYRQDPGLGLRQIYYSMNVEVTDKGDVPEGYKVSRKEKRNFPLILESPSPNQTSLYFCASSHRQGIGEKLFFGSGTQLSVL.

This clone was seen more than once but under ten times. In DNA, the CDR3 is TGTGCCATCACGGTCAGCGTGAACACTGAAGCTTTCTTT. Translated: CAITVSVNTEAFF. The V and J genes are TRBV10-3 and TRBJ1-1; D is unclear. Looked up from germline, CDR1 is ENHRY and CDR2 is SYGVKD. The CDR3 extends over 13 amino acids. V was shortened by 7 bases and J by 0 bases, with 9 bases between the two germline ends.

This clone was seen a single time. The gene calls are TRBV18 and TRBJ2-1; 9 positions match TRBD1. This CDR3 comprises 16 residues. V was clipped by 2 bases and J by 5 bases; unmatched bases: 7. Germline assignment: CDR1 KGHSH and CDR2 LQKENI. The CDR3: CASSPIGTGPNNEQFF. The CDR3 nucleotides are TGTGCCAGCTCACCAATAGGGACAGGGCCCAACAATGAGCAGTTCTTC.